These 18 T cell receptor beta chains share one sample of origin, sequenced in a study of T cell responses to AZD1222 COVID-19 vaccine. The data were produced by immunoSEQ multiplex PCR, yet TCRdb's version contains in-frame clones alone and is incomplete. The sample holds approximately 100,000 clones, about 92% seen once. The specimen was peripheral blood, collected on day 0 of AZD1222 vaccination. The receptor set was obtained from an adult in good health.

V and J are TRBV7-2 and TRBJ1-2; maybe TRBD1 (5 bases). CDR3 length: 14 amino acids. CDR1 SGHTA and CDR2 FQGNSA come from the germline V gene. Trimming stripped 1 base from V and 8 bases from J, with 14 bases between. The CDR3 coding sequence is TGTGCCAGCAGCTTAGGGCACGGGGCAGAGGGCTACACCTTC. Amino acids: CASSLGHGAEGYTF.

V is TRBV28 and J is TRBJ2-7; D is unresolved. The V end was cut by 9 bases, the J end by 0 bases, with 9 bases between. The CDR3 spans 12 residues. Germline V gene data show CDR1 as MDHEN and CDR2 as SYDVKM. DNA of the CDR3: TGTGCCAGTTGGGCTTCCTCCTACGAGCAGTACTTC. As protein: CASWASSYEQYF. Looking up the rest from reference TRBV28 and TRBJ2-7 gives the full variable domain: DVKVTQSSRYLVKRTGEKVFLECVQDMDHENMFWYRQDPGLGLRLIYFSYDVKMKEKGDIPEGYSVSREKKERFSLILESASTNQTSMYLCASWASSYEQYFGPGTRLTVT.

The CDR3 protein is CASSLELAGKEGNEQFF. The CDR3 nucleotides read TGTGCCAGCAGCTTAGAGTTAGCGGGAAAAGAGGGCAATGAGCAGTTCTTC. This chain uses TRBV7-2 with TRBJ2-1; 8 nucleotides align to TRBD2. The junction had 11 bases not matched to a gene; V was cut back by 1 base and J by 6 bases. Germline CDR1 SGHTA, CDR2 FQGNSA. CDR3 length: 17 amino acids. The whole variable domain, remainder taken from reference TRBV7-2 and TRBJ2-1, is GAGVSQSPSNKVTEKGKDVELRCDPISGHTALYWYRQSLGQGLEFLIYFQGNSAPDKSGLPSDRFSAERTGGSVSTLTIQRTQQEDSAVYLCASSLELAGKEGNEQFFGPGTRLTVL.

The V call is TRBV6-4, the J call TRBJ2-7, with a tentative D call TRBD2 (5 bases). Trimming took off 7 bases at V and 3 bases at J, with 19 bases between the two ends. The CDR3 is made up of 15 amino acids. In germline, CDR1 is MRHNA, CDR2 SNTAGT. CDR3 in amino acids: CASNGPGSPHYEQYF. In DNA, the CDR3 is TGTGCCAGCAACGGTCCGGGGTCCCCCCACTACGAGCAGTACTTC.

V gene TRBV29-1 combines with J gene TRBJ1-2; 8 bases are a match to TRBD1. Germline CDR1 and CDR2: SQVTM and ANQGSEA. The CDR3 contains 12 residues. The V and J ends lost 5 bases and 5 bases, in that order; junction bases with no gene match: 4. CDR3 nucleotide sequence: TGCAGCGTTTGGGGACAGGATTATGGCTACACCTTC. It encodes CSVWGQDYGYTF.

V usage is TRBV6-1 and J usage is TRBJ1-3; a weak D match, TRBD1 (6 bases). With 3 bases removed from V and 4 bases from J, the gap between germline ends came to 19 bases. Germline CDR1 reads MNHNS; CDR2 reads SASEGT. The CDR3 has 17 amino acids. The CDR3 loop is CASSDGWTGGSGNTIYF. The CDR3 nucleotides are TGTGCCAGCAGTGATGGATGGACCGGGGGCTCGGGAAACACCATATATTTT.

The chain joins TRBV14 to TRBJ1-1, with D maybe TRBD1 (6 bases). The V gene's germline CDR1 is SGHDN and CDR2 FVKESK. The CDR3 has 14 amino acids. The germline V and J ends were trimmed by 4 bases and 0 bases, with 9 bases remaining between them. As DNA, the CDR3 is TGTGCCAGCAGCCTCCCAGGGGTGAACACTGAAGCTTTCTTT. Translation gives CASSLPGVNTEAFF.

This clone was observed once. The gene calls are TRBV5-1 and TRBJ1-2; D remains ambiguous. Trimming took off 0 bases at V and 4 bases at J, with 10 bases between the two ends. The CDR3 loop spans 14 amino acids. Germline CDR1 is SGHRS and CDR2 is YFSETQ. The CDR3 here is CASSLALDIYGYTF. The CDR3 nucleotides are TGCGCCAGCAGCTTGGCCTTGGATATCTATGGCTACACCTTC.

The V call is TRBV9, the J call TRBJ1-5, with D possibly matching TRBD1 (5 bases). The CDR3 loop spans 15 amino acids. V lost 4 bases and J 0 bases, leaving 11 bases between the germline ends. Germline loops: CDR1 SGDLS, CDR2 YYNGEE. The CDR3 loop is CASSPLGGSNQPQHF. Here the CDR3 DNA reads TGTGCCAGCAGCCCCTTGGGGGGTAGCAATCAGCCCCAGCATTTT.

The count of this clone is one. The gene calls are TRBV7-8 and TRBJ1-2; no clear D gene. V lost 5 bases, J lost 0 bases, and 19 bases lay in between. Looked up from germline, CDR1 is SGHVS and CDR2 is FQNEAQ. The CDR3 sequence is 17 residues long. CDR3 DNA: TGTGCCAGCAGCCCGAATGTTCTGACAAGGACTAACTATGGCTACACCTTC. Its translation: CASSPNVLTRTNYGYTF.

This clone has just one count. The V gene is TRBV6-2 or TRBV6-3, the J gene TRBJ2-4, with 7 nucleotides matching TRBD1. Germline V gene sequence: CDR1 MNHEY, CDR2 SVGEGT. This CDR3 is built from 16 residues. The V and J ends lost 5 bases and 1 base, in that order; junction bases with no gene match: 8. CDR3 protein: CASSTGQFLAKNIQYF. For the CDR3, the DNA is TGTGCCAGCAGTACGGGACAGTTTTTGGCCAAAAACATTCAGTACTTC.

The chain links TRBV19 to TRBJ2-2; D may be TRBD1 (6 bases). CDR1 and CDR2 from the germline V gene are LNHDA and SQIVND (reference sequence). V was clipped by 5 bases and J by 3 bases, with 10 bases between them. The CDR3 loop spans 14 amino acids. CDR3 loop: CASSGRGDTGELFF. CDR3 bases: TGTGCCAGTAGTGGCAGGGGAGACACCGGGGAGCTGTTTTTT.

This clone has only a few counts. This chain uses TRBV4-2 with TRBJ2-1, with a possible D match to TRBD2 (6 bases). V lost 4 bases and J 5 bases, leaving 9 bases between the germline ends. Germline V CDR1 and CDR2: LGHNA, YNFKEQ. This CDR3 has 13 amino acids. CDR3 loop: CASSRGLDNEQFF. The CDR3 DNA follows: TGTGCCAGCAGCCGGGGACTTGACAATGAGCAGTTCTTC.

The chain joins TRBV6-4 to TRBJ1-1; TRBD1 agrees at 7 bases. The CDR3 contains 14 residues. Germline-derived CDR1 and CDR2 are MRHNA and SNTAGT. Unmatched junction bases numbered 10, after V lost 6 bases and J lost 6 bases. The CDR3 is CASRVDRAGAEAFF. The CDR3 region has the DNA TGTGCCAGCAGGGTTGACAGGGCAGGCGCTGAAGCTTTCTTT.

The V gene is TRBV11-2, the J gene TRBJ1-6, with D perhaps matching TRBD1 (5 bases). Germline lookup yields CDR1 SGHAT and CDR2 FQNNGV. The CDR3 spans 13 residues. V was trimmed by 3 bases and J by 14 bases, leaving 14 bases between them. The CDR3 DNA reads as TGTGCCAGCAGCTTGGGGGGACCTACCTCCCTCCACTTT. Translated, it gives CASSLGGPTSLHF.

This clone was picked up one time. The V call is TRBV6-1, the J call TRBJ1-3; unclear D gene. The germline gives CDR1 MNHNS, CDR2 SASEGT. V was cut by 3 bases and J by 0 bases, with 6 bases left in between. CDR3 length equals 14 residues. DNA for the CDR3: TGTGCCAGCAGTGAGCAGAGCTCTGGAAACACCATATATTTT. Amino acids: CASSEQSSGNTIYF.

This sequence joins TRBV21-1 and TRBJ1-2. TRBV21-1 is designated a pseudogene. The CDR3 spans 15 residues. CDR3 bases: TGTGCCAGCAGCAAAAAAAAATGGGCGAGGGATGGCTACACCTTC. Encoded protein: CASSKKKWARDGYTF.

The chain employs TRBV7-8 and TRBJ1-5, with 10 positions matching TRBD1. The CDR3 loop spans 15 amino acids. CDR1 and CDR2 from the germline V gene are SGHVS and FQNEAQ. V was pared by 4 bases and J by 6 bases, with 6 bases of the junction left unmatched. This CDR3 is CASSSTGGESQPQHF. CDR3 sequence (DNA): TGTGCCAGCAGCTCGACAGGGGGCGAGAGTCAGCCCCAGCATTTT.